This TCR beta chain was observed in a study of T cells after posttransplantation cyclophosphamide. Clones were read by immunoSEQ multiplex PCR, and TCRdb kept only the in-frame ones, dropping some. The sample has tens of thousands of clones, none seen only once; the top ten hold 2% to 3%. On the day of bone marrow donation, the related graft donor provided peripheral blood. This clone was seen ten or more times. J lost 2 bases, V lost 4 bases, and 12 bases had no gene match. The germline gives CDR1 SGHRS, CDR2 YFSETQ. The CDR3 spans 18 residues. The chain joins TRBV5-1 to TRBJ2-2; 9 nucleotides line up with TRBD2. The sample taken for sequencing was PBMCs. The origin of this receptor is a man in his forties in good health, CMV-negative, and a related stem cell transplant donor. DNA for the CDR3: TGCGCCAGCAGCGCAAGTCTAGCGGGGAGGGGAAACACCGGGGAGCTGTTTTTT. Residues: CASSASLAGRGNTGELFF.